These 11 T cell receptor beta chains came from one sample sequenced in a study of T cell responses to AZD1222 COVID-19 vaccine. Generated by immunoSEQ multiplex PCR, the TCRdb table keeps only in-frame clones and is missing some. In the table there are about 99,000 clones, around nine tenths of which are singletons. The sequencing here drew on peripheral blood, taken 28 days after the second dose of the MenACWY control vaccine. These receptors originate from an adult who received the MenACWY meningococcal vaccine as a control.

The CDR3 DNA reads as TGCAGCGTTGAAGATCGCGCCGGGGGCTCCTACGAGCAGTACTTC. Its protein product is CSVEDRAGGSYEQYF. V is TRBV29-1 and J is TRBJ2-7, with a possible D match to TRBD2 (6 bases). The CDR3 totals 15 residues. Germline values: CDR1 SQVTM, CDR2 ANQGSEA. Trimming stripped 0 bases from V and 0 bases from J, with 12 bases between.

This chain connects TRBV11-2 to TRBJ1-2; D is perhaps TRBD1 (5 bases). V gave up 1 base and J gave up 4 bases, with 7 bases separating them. The CDR3 totals 13 residues. In germline, CDR1 is SGHAT, CDR2 FQNNGV. The CDR3 reads CASSLGGGYGYTF. CDR3 nucleotide sequence: TGTGCCAGCAGCTTAGGGGGGGGCTATGGCTACACCTTC.

The chain has TRBV7-2 and TRBJ1-6; D possibly corresponds to TRBD1 (5 bases). The germline CDR1 and CDR2 sequences are SGHTA and FQGNSA. This CDR3 comprises 16 residues. Trimming pared 4 bases from V and 6 bases from J, leaving 16 bases between. CDR3 DNA sequence: TGTGCCAGCAGCTCTCGGCCCAGGGAATTTAATTCACCCCTCCACTTT. As protein: CASSSRPREFNSPLHF.

This chain links TRBV25-1 with TRBJ2-5, with 8 bases aligning to TRBD1. Germline-derived CDR1 and CDR2 are MGHDK and SYGVNS. Trimming cost V 1 base and J 5 bases; bases outside gene matches: 9. The CDR3 has 16 residues. This chain's CDR3 is CASSEFTPGGGETQYF. CDR3 DNA sequence: TGTGCCAGCAGTGAATTCACTCCAGGGGGCGGGGAGACCCAGTACTTC.

The genes are TRBV4-2 and TRBJ2-3; 10 bases are a match to TRBD2. The ends lost 0 bases at V and 5 bases at J; junction bases unmatched: 5. Per germline, CDR1 LGHNA and CDR2 YNFKEQ. The CDR3 is 16 residues long. This chain's CDR3 is CASSQESGGAGDTQYF. CDR3 DNA sequence: TGTGCCAGCAGCCAAGAGAGCGGGGGGGCCGGAGATACGCAGTATTTT.

V and J are TRBV7-8 and TRBJ2-7; 13 bases line up with TRBD2. Germline V gives CDR1 SGHVS, CDR2 FQNEAQ. The CDR3 is 15 amino acids. Trimming at V came to 5 bases and at J to 6 bases, leaving 7 bases not matched to a gene. CDR3 DNA sequence: TGTGCCAGCAGCCAAACTAGCGGGGGGGCGATCGAGCAGTACTTC. Translation: CASSQTSGGAIEQYF.

This chain uses TRBV28 with TRBJ1-2, with TRBD1 matching over 8 bases. The CDR3 loop spans 16 amino acids. V lost 4 bases, J lost 4 bases, and 11 bases stayed unmatched. In germline, CDR1 is MDHEN, CDR2 SYDVKM. CDR3 sequence: CASSSPGQAKIYGYTF. The CDR3 nucleotides are TGTGCCAGCAGTTCACCGGGACAGGCCAAGATCTATGGCTACACCTTC.

The CDR3 DNA is TGTGCCAGCTCACCAACAGGGAGGAACTATGGCTACACCTTC. As protein: CASSPTGRNYGYTF. This rearrangement joins TRBV18 to TRBJ1-2; a weak D match, TRBD1 (6 bases). Germline CDR1 and CDR2: KGHSH and LQKENI. Between the trimmed V and J ends, which lost 2 bases and 2 bases, there was a span of 9 bases. The CDR3 extends over 14 amino acids. The whole variable domain, remainder taken from reference TRBV18 and TRBJ1-2, is NAGVMQNPRHLVRRRGQEARLRCSPMKGHSHVYWYRQLPEEGLKFMVYLQKENIIDESGMPKERFSAEFPKEGPSILRIQQVVRGDSAAYFCASSPTGRNYGYTFGSGTRLTVV.

CDR3: CASSISGNRGREQYF. DNA for the CDR3: TGTGCCAGTAGTATCTCGGGAAATCGGGGCCGCGAGCAGTACTTC. J is TRBJ2-7 and V is TRBV19; D is perhaps TRBD1 or TRBD2 (5 bases each). Germline V lookup: CDR1 LNHDA, CDR2 SQIVND (reference sequence). Trimming removed 3 bases from V and 6 bases from J, with 18 bases in between. This CDR3 has 15 amino acids.

This clone occurred once. The CDR3, as DNA: TGTGCCAGCAGGGGGGGGACAGTGGTAACTGAAGCTTTCTTT. Encoded protein: CASRGGTVVTEAFF. This chain joins TRBV28 and TRBJ1-1, with 7 bases aligning to TRBD1. CDR1 and CDR2 (germline): MDHEN, SYDVKM. The CDR3 is 14 amino acids. Trimming removed 6 bases from V and 5 bases from J; junction bases left unmatched: 9.

The CDR3 spells CASSLWGGRETQYF. CDR3 sequence (DNA): TGTGCCAGCAGTTTATGGGGGGGTCGGGAGACCCAGTACTTC. The chain is built from TRBV28 and TRBJ2-5; a possible D gene is TRBD2 (6 bases). CDR3 size: 14 residues. The germline V gene has CDR1 MDHEN and CDR2 SYDVKM. Trimming removed 0 bases at V and 5 bases at J, with 10 bases between. The full variable domain, completed using reference TRBV28 and TRBJ2-5, is DVKVTQSSRYLVKRTGEKVFLECVQDMDHENMFWYRQDPGLGLRLIYFSYDVKMKEKGDIPEGYSVSREKKERFSLILESASTNQTSMYLCASSLWGGRETQYFGPGTRLLVL.